These 8 T cell receptor beta chains originate from one sample sequenced in a study of Tregs in tolerant kidney transplant recipients. The data were produced by immunoSEQ multiplex PCR, yet TCRdb's version contains in-frame clones alone and is incomplete. The data contain tens of thousands of clones, 84% of them singletons. The sequenced material came from CD4+ T cells from blood. The source is a human donor in good health.

The chain is built from TRBV2 and TRBJ2-7, with D uncertain. V was pared by 8 bases and J by 6 bases, with 20 bases between. Germline-derived CDR1 and CDR2 are SNHLY and FYNNEI. The CDR3 loop spans 14 amino acids. Here the CDR3 reads CASASMIGSLEQYF. Written as DNA, the CDR3 is TGTGCCAGCGCAAGTATGATTGGAAGTCTCGAGCAGTACTTC.

The chain joins TRBV7-3 to TRBJ2-7, with D possibly called TRBD1 or TRBD2 (6 bases each). This CDR3 comprises 15 residues. Germline V gene sequence: CDR1 SGHTA, CDR2 FQGTGA. V lost 2 bases and J lost 4, with 15 bases in between. CDR3 sequence reads: CASSLDGGLGYEQYF. In DNA, the CDR3 is TGTGCCAGCAGCTTAGATGGGGGGCTAGGTTACGAGCAGTACTTC.

This clone was found a few times. The CDR3 nucleotides are TGTGCCAGCAGTCCGGGTCCCGGGGATACGCAGTATTTT. It yields the protein CASSPGPGDTQYF. The chain links TRBV11-1 to TRBJ2-3; D unresolved. This CDR3 spans 13 amino acids. Germline CDR1 SGHAT, CDR2 FQDESV (reference sequence). V gave up 6 bases and J gave up 6 bases, with 13 bases separating them.

This chain uses TRBV11-3 with TRBJ2-2, with TRBD1 matching 9 bases. The V segment lost 5 bases and the J segment 6 bases; nucleotides outside the gene matches: 10. Germline-derived CDR1 and CDR2 are SGHNT and YENEEA. CDR3 length: 16 amino acids. CDR3 sequence: CASSLLQGASAGELFF. In DNA, the CDR3 is TGTGCCAGCAGCCTGTTACAGGGGGCCTCGGCCGGGGAGCTGTTTTTT.

This chain connects TRBV4-1 to TRBJ2-7; D is unresolved. The CDR3 has 17 amino acids. Germline values: CDR1 MGHRA, CDR2 YSYEKL. V shed 1 base and J shed 0 bases, with 16 bases lying between them. The CDR3, as DNA: TGCGCCAGCAGCCAAGTCCTATTGACCCGAAGCTCCTACGAGCAGTACTTC. This encodes CASSQVLLTRSSYEQYF.

V gene TRBV6-4 combines with J gene TRBJ2-3; 14 bases agree with TRBD2. The germline V gene has CDR1 MRHNA and CDR2 SNTAGT. CDR3 size: 20 residues. Germline trimming cut 7 bases from V and 2 bases from J; bases unmatched to any gene: 17. The CDR3 DNA is TGTGCCAGCACCCTCTCCGGGACTAGCGGGGGCCTCGACATCACAGATACGCAGTATTTT. This translates into CASTLSGTSGGLDITDTQYF.

In this sample, this clone turned up a few times. This rearrangement joins TRBV11-3 to TRBJ2-1; D remains ambiguous. CDR1 SGHNT and CDR2 YENEEA come from the germline V gene. V lost 4 bases, J lost 8 bases, and 18 bases lay in between. CDR3 length: 15 residues. CDR3 nucleotides: TGTGCCAGCAGCTACAAAAAGCGCAAGGACGATGAGCAGTTCTTC. It codes for CASSYKKRKDDEQFF.

The V call is TRBV9, the J call TRBJ1-3; TRBD1 is a possible D gene (5 bases). This CDR3 is 15 amino acids long. The V and J ends lost 0 bases and 3 bases respectively, with 10 bases between them. Germline CDR1 is SGDLS and CDR2 is YYNGEE. CDR3 nucleotides: TGTGCCAGCAGCGTAGAGGGGTTGAGTGGAAACACCATATATTTT. Its translation is CASSVEGLSGNTIYF.